Listed here are 22 T cell receptor beta chains from one sample, sequenced in a study of blood T cell repertoires in COVID-19. Measured with immunoSEQ multiplex PCR; TCRdb has only the in-frame clones, and not every one. The sample shows hundreds of thousands of clones, about 87% of them seen only once. Sequences were obtained from PBMCs or T cells enriched from blood (not recorded which). These receptors all stem from a woman aged 40 to 55 with acute COVID-19.

The V gene is TRBV7-9, the J gene TRBJ1-2; D gene uncertain. Trimming removed 3 bases from V and 3 bases from J, with 8 bases in between. Germline values: CDR1 SEHNR, CDR2 FQNEAQ (reference sequence). The CDR3 sequence is 13 residues long. The CDR3 protein is CASSFWQDYGYTF. CDR3 DNA sequence: TGTGCCAGCAGCTTTTGGCAGGACTATGGCTACACCTTC.

The J gene is TRBJ1-4, the V gene TRBV15, with a weak D call TRBD1 (5 bases). The CDR3 length is 15 residues. V was trimmed by 0 bases and J by 8 bases, leaving 13 bases between them. Germline loops: CDR1 LNHNV, CDR2 YYDKDF (reference sequence). The CDR3 DNA sequence: TGTGCCACCAGCAGAGATGGGGCGGCGGGGGAAAAACTGTTTTTT. Its protein is CATSRDGAAGEKLFF.

The chain is built from TRBV19 and TRBJ2-1; TRBD2 matches at 8 bases. The V gene end was trimmed by 9 bases and the J gene end by 5 bases; junction bases not matched to a gene: 18. Germline CDR1 LNHDA, CDR2 SQIVND (reference sequence). This CDR3 comprises 17 residues. CDR3 in amino acids: CASLLGGTRSDNNEQFF. CDR3 DNA: TGTGCCAGCCTCCTTGGGGGGACTAGATCAGACAACAATGAGCAGTTCTTC.

The rearrangement uses TRBV30 and TRBJ2-6; the D is unclear. The germline V and J ends were trimmed by 0 bases and 0 bases, with 6 bases remaining between them. This CDR3 is built from 15 residues. Germline CDR1 GTSNPN, CDR2 SVGIG (reference sequence). This chain's CDR3 is CAWSVALSGANVLTF. As DNA, the CDR3 is TGTGCCTGGAGTGTAGCCCTCTCTGGGGCCAACGTCCTGACTTTC.

The chain is built from TRBV19 and TRBJ1-2; D not resolved. V was trimmed by 4 bases and J by 7 bases, leaving 16 bases between them. CDR3 size: 14 residues. Germline V gives CDR1 LNHDA, CDR2 SQIVND (reference sequence). The DNA of the CDR3 is TGTGCCAGTAGTACCGGTATATCCGGTTTTGGCTACACCTTC. Protein: CASSTGISGFGYTF.

The rearrangement joins TRBV19 to TRBJ2-1; 10 positions match TRBD2. CDR3 length equals 19 residues. The germline V gene encodes CDR1 LNHDA and CDR2 SQIVND (reference sequence). Unmatched junction bases numbered 17, after V lost 4 bases and J lost 5 bases. The CDR3 DNA reads TGTGCCAGTAGTACTCCCTGGAGAAAGCGGGAGGGCCGGCACAATGAGCAGTTCTTC. Protein sequence: CASSTPWRKREGRHNEQFF.

This clone was counted once. The chain joins TRBV7-8 to TRBJ2-1; the match to TRBD2 covers 9 bases. Germline V CDR1 and CDR2: SGHVS, FQNEAQ. The CDR3 runs to 14 residues. The trim removed 3 bases at V and 8 bases at J, leaving 5 bases unmatched. The CDR3 DNA reads as TGTGCCAGCAGCTTTAGCGGGAGTTTCTATGAGCAGTTCTTC. It codes for CASSFSGSFYEQFF.

The rearrangement uses TRBV7-9 and TRBJ2-7; 9 bases align to TRBD2. Unmatched junction bases numbered 8, after V lost 5 bases and J lost 0 bases. Germline assignment: CDR1 SEHNR and CDR2 FQNEAQ (reference sequence). The CDR3 consists of 16 residues. Here the CDR3 reads CASSTPLAGSSYEQYF. In nucleotides, the CDR3 is TGTGCCAGCAGCACCCCCCTAGCGGGGAGCTCCTACGAGCAGTACTTC.

This chain uses TRBV30 with TRBJ1-5, with D perhaps TRBD1 (5 bases). Germline V CDR1 and CDR2: GTSNPN, SVGIG (reference sequence). V lost 2 bases and J 4 bases, leaving 9 bases between the germline ends. The CDR3 covers 13 residues. This chain's CDR3 is CAWSQGVNQPQHF. The CDR3 DNA is TGTGCCTGGAGTCAAGGGGTTAATCAGCCCCAGCATTTT.

The chain couples TRBV23-1 to TRBJ2-1; 12 bases agree with TRBD2. TRBV23-1 is flagged as an ORF with uncertain function. This CDR3 has 20 residues. With 2 bases clipped from V and 1 base from J, the junction kept 12 bases outside the gene matches. CDR3: CASSQPQLAGGASSYNEQFF. DNA of the CDR3: TGCGCCAGCAGTCAACCACAGCTAGCGGGAGGGGCATCGTCCTACAATGAGCAGTTCTTC.

This clone was counted at least ten times. The chain has TRBV7-8 and TRBJ1-5; weak D call: TRBD1 (5 bases). The germline V gene encodes CDR1 SGHVS and CDR2 FQNEAQ. The CDR3 length is 17 residues. Trimming took 5 bases from V and 1 from J, leaving 18 bases between them. The CDR3 DNA reads as TGTGCCAGCAGCCTCCAGGGTGGGAGGGGCAGCAATCAGCCCCAGCATTTT. Protein: CASSLQGGRGSNQPQHF.

The chain is built from TRBV27 and TRBJ2-1; 13 bases match TRBD2. The CDR3 loop spans 18 amino acids. V lost 1 base, J lost 6 bases, and 9 bases stayed unmatched. Germline-derived CDR1 and CDR2 are MNHEY and SMNVEV (reference sequence). DNA for the CDR3: TGTGCCAGCAGTTTATACGCCGGGACTAGCGGGATCGCCAATGAGCAGTTCTTC. It encodes CASSLYAGTSGIANEQFF.

This chain links TRBV18 with TRBJ1-1; a weak D match, TRBD1 (5 bases). The V end lost 6 bases, the J end lost 0 bases, and 20 bases lay between the germline ends. Looked up from germline, CDR1 is KGHSH and CDR2 is LQKENI. There are 17 residues in the CDR3. In DNA, the CDR3 is TGTGCCAGCTCCTACACAGTGGGGCTTTTAATGAACACTGAAGCTTTCTTT. Protein: CASSYTVGLLMNTEAFF.

This clone is a singleton in its sample. The V gene is TRBV28, the J gene TRBJ2-1, with D perhaps matching TRBD2 (7 bases). The CDR3 contains 15 residues. CDR1 is MDHEN and CDR2 is SYDVKM in the germline V gene. V was clipped by 3 bases and J by 7 bases, with 16 bases between them. CDR3 loop: CASSLPGLGTNEQFF. The CDR3 bases are TGTGCCAGCAGTTTGCCTGGACTAGGGACAAATGAGCAGTTCTTC.

This clone was observed a single time. The V call is TRBV5-3, the J call TRBJ2-1; no clear D. TRBV5-3 is an ORF, and what it does is uncertain. Trimming cost V 3 bases and J 3 bases, with 7 bases left between them. The length of the CDR3 is 13 residues. This chain's CDR3 is CARSSGGYNEQFF. The CDR3 coding sequence is TGTGCCAGAAGCTCTGGCGGCTACAATGAGCAGTTCTTC.

The V gene is TRBV28, the J gene TRBJ1-6, with D perhaps matching TRBD1 (6 bases). Between the trimmed V and J ends, which lost 6 bases and 12 bases, there was a span of 12 bases. This CDR3 region has 12 residues. Looked up from germline, CDR1 is MDHEN and CDR2 is SYDVKM. The CDR3 region is CASSHLQGPLHF. The CDR3 DNA sequence: TGTGCCAGCAGCCACTTACAGGGACCCCTCCACTTT. The full variable domain, its missing parts supplied by reference TRBV28 and TRBJ1-6, is DVKVTQSSRYLVKRTGEKVFLECVQDMDHENMFWYRQDPGLGLRLIYFSYDVKMKEKGDIPEGYSVSREKKERFSLILESASTNQTSMYLCASSHLQGPLHFGNGTRLTVT.

The CDR3 sequence: CASFLGPLNTEAFF. Written as DNA, the CDR3 is TGTGCCAGCTTTCTGGGCCCTCTGAACACTGAAGCTTTCTTT. V and J are TRBV7-9 and TRBJ1-1; D gene ambiguous. Trimming removed 8 bases at V and 0 bases at J, with 13 bases between. CDR3 length equals 14 residues. The germline V gene has CDR1 SEHNR and CDR2 FQNEAQ (reference sequence).

The rearrangement uses TRBV7-8 and TRBJ2-2, with D uncertain. The germline V gene encodes CDR1 SGHVS and CDR2 FQNEAQ. There are 14 residues in the CDR3. The V and J ends lost 1 base and 3 bases respectively, with 6 bases between them. CDR3 coding DNA: TGTGCCAGCAGCTTAGTTTTCGACACCGGGGAGCTGTTTTTT. This codes for CASSLVFDTGELFF.

This chain uses TRBV6-5 with TRBJ1-1, with unresolved D. CDR3 length equals 15 residues. Germline CDR1 is MNHEY and CDR2 is SVGAGI. The V end lost 5 bases, the J end lost 4 bases, and 17 bases lay between the germline ends. This CDR3 reads CASSPFIEGGTEAFF. The CDR3 nucleotides are TGTGCCAGCAGTCCGTTTATCGAGGGAGGCACTGAAGCTTTCTTT.

This chain connects TRBV7-3 to TRBJ2-1; TRBD1 agrees at 10 bases. Germline-derived CDR1 and CDR2 are SGHTA and FQGTGA. J was trimmed by 9 bases and V by 3 bases; bases with no gene match: 8. This CDR3 contains 15 residues. CDR3 sequence: CASSFTGTGVSEQFF. The DNA of the CDR3 is TGTGCCAGCAGCTTTACCGGGACAGGGGTGAGTGAGCAGTTCTTC.

This clone was counted only a few times. The chain links TRBV19 to TRBJ1-5, with D possibly TRBD1 on 5 matching bases. V was trimmed by 9 bases and J by 0 bases, leaving 15 bases between them. The CDR3 contains 15 residues. CDR1 and CDR2 (germline): LNHDA, SQIVND (reference sequence). The CDR3 spells CASLPTVNSNQPQHF. In nucleotides, the CDR3 is TGTGCCAGCCTTCCGACAGTCAATAGCAATCAGCCCCAGCATTTT.

CDR3: CSVEAVAGYTF. The CDR3 DNA is TGCAGCGTTGAAGCGGTTGCCGGCTACACCTTC. V gene TRBV29-1 combines with J gene TRBJ1-2; D is unresolved. Germline CDR1 is SQVTM and CDR2 is ANQGSEA. V lost 1 base to trimming and J lost 8 bases, with 8 bases between them. The length of the CDR3 is 11 residues.